Each of the 26 T cell receptor beta chains below was sequenced from the same sample in a study of OX40 agonist ivuxolimab in advanced cancers. Here immunoSEQ multiplex PCR was the method, and the copy in TCRdb shows in-frame clones only, minus some. The repertoire holds about 80,000 clones, about 88% seen once, with 0.45% to 0.55% in the top ten. Sequenced here: CD4+ or CD8+ T cells sorted from blood, sampled in a trial of the OX40 agonist ivuxolimab. The receptors here all came from an adult with an advanced solid tumor such as melanoma, head and neck, liver or kidney cancer.

The chain employs TRBV7-2 and TRBJ1-5; a weak D match, TRBD1 (5 bases). The CDR3 contains 14 residues. Germline CDR1 is SGHTA and CDR2 is FQGNSA. V shed 5 bases and J shed 2 bases, with 10 bases lying between them. The DNA for the CDR3 is TGTGCCAGCAGCCCGGGGGGGGGCAATCAGCCCCAGCATTTT. Its protein product is CASSPGGGNQPQHF.

About this clone: The sample holds other DNA sequences that translate to the same CDR3. The J gene is TRBJ1-2, the V gene TRBV6-6; 7 nucleotides line up with TRBD1. CDR1 MNHNY and CDR2 SVGAGI come from the germline V gene (reference sequence). V was pared by 2 bases and J by 8 bases, with 8 bases of the junction left unmatched. The CDR3 consists of 14 residues. The CDR3 loop reads CASSYGEGAGGYTF. Written as DNA, the CDR3 is TGTGCCAGCAGTTACGGAGAGGGGGCAGGCGGCTACACCTTC.

In this sample, this clone turned up once. The rearrangement links TRBV6-1 to TRBJ2-7, with TRBD1 identical over 9 bases. The CDR3 length is 14 residues. Losses at the gene ends were 3 bases for V and 7 bases for J; bases not matched to a gene: 7. Per germline, CDR1 MNHNS and CDR2 SASEGT. In DNA form, the CDR3 reads TGTGCCAGCAGTGAGACAGGGGGTGGGGTTGAGCAGTACTTC. Amino acids: CASSETGGGVEQYF.

The rearrangement links TRBV7-3 to TRBJ2-7, with a weak D call TRBD1 (5 bases). Germline CDR1 is SGHTA and CDR2 is FQGTGA. V was cut by 5 bases and J by 3 bases, with 17 bases left in between. CDR3 size: 15 residues. The CDR3 DNA is TGTGCCAGCAGCCCGGACAAGGGGTGTTTCTACGAGCAGTACTTC. Protein product: CASSPDKGCFYEQYF.

The V and J genes are TRBV10-3 and TRBJ2-3; 7 bases map to TRBD1. Germline V gene sequence: CDR1 ENHRY, CDR2 SYGVKD. CDR3 length equals 14 residues. V dropped 3 bases and J dropped 1; count of bases not matched to a gene: 1. CDR3 in DNA: TGTGCCATCAGTGATGGGACAGGCACAGATACGCAGTATTTT. This encodes CAISDGTGTDTQYF.

This clone has a single count. This sequence joins TRBV6-5 and TRBJ1-5, with 8 bases that match TRBD1. The germline gives CDR1 MNHEY, CDR2 SVGAGI. Trimming took 6 bases from V and 0 from J; bases not matched to a gene: 4. The CDR3 is 15 amino acids. The CDR3 here is CASSGTGYSNQPQHF. The CDR3 bases are TGTGCCAGCAGCGGGACAGGATATAGCAATCAGCCCCAGCATTTT.

V gene TRBV7-9 combines with J gene TRBJ1-1; D is uncertain. V was cut by 2 bases and J by 2 bases, with 6 bases left in between. This CDR3 spans 13 amino acids. The germline V gene encodes CDR1 SEHNR and CDR2 FQNEAQ (reference sequence). The CDR3 nucleotides read TGTGCCAGCAGCTTATTGCCAAACACTGAAGCTTTCTTT. Translating gives CASSLLPNTEAFF.

V gene TRBV27 combines with J gene TRBJ1-6; D uncertain. This CDR3 region has 15 residues. V gave up 7 bases and J gave up 0 bases, with 10 bases separating them. Germline V gives CDR1 MNHEY, CDR2 SMNVEV (reference sequence). The CDR3 DNA reads TGTGCCAGCATTGGAACAAACTCCTATAATTCACCCCTCCACTTT. Translating it yields CASIGTNSYNSPLHF.

This sequence joins TRBV5-1 and TRBJ1-1, with 8 bases fitting TRBD1. CDR1 is SGHRS and CDR2 is YFSETQ in the germline V gene. The length of the CDR3 is 16 residues. Trimming cost V 4 bases and J 1 base; bases outside gene matches: 9. CDR3: CASSLGQGQRNTEAFF. The CDR3 nucleotides read TGCGCCAGCAGCCTAGGACAGGGCCAGCGGAACACTGAAGCTTTCTTT.

This chain uses TRBV7-2 with TRBJ2-7; D ambiguous. The CDR3 runs to 13 residues. Germline CDR1 SGHTA, CDR2 FQGNSA. Trimming removed 0 bases at V and 6 bases at J, with 9 bases between. The CDR3: CASSLAGVVEQYF. The CDR3 DNA follows: TGTGCCAGCAGCTTAGCTGGAGTAGTCGAGCAGTACTTC.

Points on this clone: Other nucleotide sequences in the sample specify the same CDR3. The chain links TRBV5-8 to TRBJ1-5; 8 nucleotides align to TRBD1. The CDR3 sequence is 15 residues long. The ends lost 4 bases at V and 0 bases at J; junction bases unmatched: 3. CDR1 SGHTS and CDR2 YDEGEE come from the germline V gene. This chain's CDR3 is CASSRQGYSNQPQHF. The CDR3 nucleotides read TGTGCCAGCAGCCGACAGGGGTATAGCAATCAGCCCCAGCATTTT.

The chain is built from TRBV7-9 and TRBJ2-7; no definite D call. The V end lost 5 bases, the J end lost 2 bases, and 19 bases lay between the germline ends. CDR1 and CDR2 from the germline V gene are SEHNR and FQNEAQ (reference sequence). There are 16 residues in the CDR3. The CDR3 sequence: CASSAARGNIPYEQYF. CDR3 nucleotides: TGTGCCAGCAGCGCAGCCCGTGGGAACATACCCTACGAGCAGTACTTC.

The chain employs TRBV6-6 and TRBJ1-3, with TRBD1 identical over 8 bases. Germline V gene lookup returns CDR1 MNHNY and CDR2 SVGAGI (reference sequence). J gave up 3 bases and V 8 bases, and 6 bases lay outside the gene matches. The CDR3 runs to 14 residues. CDR3 sequence (DNA): TGTGCCAGCGTCCCGACAGGGGTTGGAAACACCATATATTTT. The encoded protein is CASVPTGVGNTIYF.

This clone was detected once. The genes are TRBV27 and TRBJ1-2; 7 nucleotides line up with TRBD1. CDR3 length equals 13 residues. Germline trimming cut 10 bases from V and 4 bases from J; bases unmatched to any gene: 9. Looked up from germline, CDR1 is MNHEY and CDR2 is SMNVEV (reference sequence). The CDR3 spells CATERDSPYGYTF. For the CDR3, the DNA is TGTGCCACCGAGAGGGACAGCCCCTATGGCTACACCTTC.

In nucleotides, the CDR3 is TGTGCCAGCAGCAGCCGGCCCCTGGGCAATCAGCCCCAGCATTTT. It is translated as CASSSRPLGNQPQHF. The chain has TRBV7-2 and TRBJ1-5; D is uncertain. Germline CDR1 reads SGHTA; CDR2 reads FQGNSA. The V end lost 5 bases, the J end lost 2 bases, and 13 bases lay between the germline ends. The CDR3 spans 15 residues.

V usage is TRBV5-1 and J usage is TRBJ2-5, with D maybe TRBD1 (6 bases). In germline, CDR1 is SGHRS, CDR2 YFSETQ. The CDR3 consists of 17 residues. The V end lost 4 bases, the J end lost 7 bases, and 26 bases lay between the germline ends. The CDR3 here is CASSPDPTGPLSGTQYF. Here the CDR3 DNA reads TGCGCCAGCAGCCCCGACCCGACAGGTCCTCTCTCGGGGACCCAGTACTTC.

This clone appeared a single time. V is TRBV6-5 and J is TRBJ1-5; 7 bases agree with TRBD1. The CDR3 is 15 amino acids. The junction had 4 bases not matched to a gene; V was cut back by 5 bases and J by 0 bases. The germline V gene has CDR1 MNHEY and CDR2 SVGAGI. This CDR3 is CASSTTGYSNQPQHF. The CDR3 DNA is TGTGCCAGCAGTACGACAGGGTATAGCAATCAGCCCCAGCATTTT.

The V call is TRBV10-3, the J call TRBJ2-5; 9 positions agree with TRBD1. Germline values: CDR1 ENHRY, CDR2 SYGVKD. The V and J ends lost 6 bases and 5 bases, in that order; junction bases with no gene match: 7. The CDR3 sequence is 14 residues long. In nucleotides, the CDR3 is TGTGCCATCAGCCAGGACAGGGGAGGCGAGACCCAGTACTTC. It encodes CAISQDRGGETQYF.

The chain combines TRBV29-1 with TRBJ1-3; D possibly corresponds to TRBD1 (5 bases). The V gene lost 3 bases and the J gene lost 0 bases, with 12 bases spanning the gap. The CDR3 consists of 15 residues. CDR1 is SQVTM and CDR2 is ANQGSEA in the germline V gene. The CDR3 loop is CSVELGGGSGNTIYF. The CDR3 bases are TGCAGCGTTGAGTTGGGGGGTGGCTCTGGAAACACCATATATTTT.

This sequence joins TRBV7-9 and TRBJ1-5; D gene ambiguous. Germline V gene lookup returns CDR1 SEHNR and CDR2 FQNEAQ (reference sequence). This CDR3 region has 12 residues. Trimming shortened V by 0 bases and J by 6 bases, and 3 bases separated the two germline ends. This chain's CDR3 is CASSLAGQPQHF. The CDR3 DNA is TGTGCCAGCAGCTTAGCTGGTCAGCCCCAGCATTTT.

The V call is TRBV9, the J call TRBJ2-5, with TRBD2 identical over 8 bases. The CDR3 is 19 amino acids. With V trimmed by 4 bases and J by 4 bases, 21 bases remained unmatched. CDR1 is SGDLS, CDR2 YYNGEE, per germline. The CDR3: CASSPRSRTSRRLGETQYF. CDR3 bases: TGTGCCAGCAGCCCCCGCTCCCGGACTAGCAGACGCCTTGGAGAGACCCAGTACTTC.

The genes are TRBV10-3 and TRBJ1-2, with D perhaps TRBD1 (6 bases). This CDR3 is 12 amino acids long. The germline V gene has CDR1 ENHRY and CDR2 SYGVKD. V gave up 10 bases and J gave up 5 bases, with 14 bases separating them. CDR3 sequence: CASAGEGYGYTF. The CDR3, as DNA: TGTGCCAGCGCAGGGGAGGGGTATGGCTACACCTTC.

The rearrangement uses TRBV7-9 and TRBJ1-2, with D unclear. CDR1 is SEHNR, CDR2 FQNEAQ, per germline (reference sequence). The V end was cut by 3 bases, the J end by 6 bases, with 8 bases between. CDR3 length: 12 residues. DNA for the CDR3: TGTGCCAGCAGCTTTATTCGGGATGGCTACACCTTC. It codes for CASSFIRDGYTF. Variable domain in full (rest from reference TRBV7-9 and TRBJ1-2): DTGVSQNPRHKITKRGQNVTFRCDPISEHNRLYWYRQTLGQGPEFLTYFQNEAQLEKSRLLSDRFSAERPKGSFSTLEIQRTEQGDSAMYLCASSFIRDGYTFGSGTRLTVV.

The chain couples TRBV28 to TRBJ1-3, with D possibly TRBD1 on 5 matching bases. Deletions cut 6 bases from V and 0 bases from J, with 18 bases between. Germline V gene data show CDR1 as MDHEN and CDR2 as SYDVKM. The CDR3 has 17 amino acids. The CDR3 DNA reads as TGTGCCAGCAGCCCGGGGGGGGGTGTTCTCTCTGGAAACACCATATATTTT. Translated: CASSPGGGVLSGNTIYF. Variable domain in full (rest from reference TRBV28 and TRBJ1-3): DVKVTQSSRYLVKRTGEKVFLECVQDMDHENMFWYRQDPGLGLRLIYFSYDVKMKEKGDIPEGYSVSREKKERFSLILESASTNQTSMYLCASSPGGGVLSGNTIYFGEGSWLTVV.

This clone was counted a few times. This chain uses TRBV27 with TRBJ1-4, with TRBD1 matching 9 bases. CDR3 length: 15 amino acids. The J segment lost 6 bases and the V segment lost 6 bases, leaving 8 bases of the junction unmatched. Germline loops: CDR1 MNHEY, CDR2 SMNVEV (reference sequence). CDR3 protein: CASSPERTGDEKLFF. As DNA, the CDR3 is TGTGCCAGCAGCCCCGAGCGGACAGGGGATGAAAAACTGTTTTTT.

CDR3 residues: CASSQVGLAGDNEQFF. The CDR3 DNA is TGTGCCAGCAGCCAAGTGGGACTAGCGGGGGACAATGAGCAGTTCTTC. The chain couples TRBV4-2 to TRBJ2-1, with 14 positions matching TRBD2. CDR3 length equals 16 residues. V was pared by 1 base and J by 5 bases, with 1 base of the junction left unmatched. Looked up from germline, CDR1 is LGHNA and CDR2 is YNFKEQ.